Detailed here is one T cell receptor (beta chain). Its antigen is unidentified. The junction and the germline gene differ at one end; a read error may be behind it. Germline lookup yields CDR1 LGHDT and CDR2 YNNKEL (reference sequence). The CDR3 runs 11 residues. TCRdb itself ran the reads through MiXCR, one entry per CDR3 protein. The table shows roughly 60,000 distinct CDR3 sequences, with 62% occurring only once. The data were obtained in a study of type 1 regulatory T cells. Study background: T-allo10 is a Tr1-enriched, alloantigen-specific CD4 T cell product made in vitro.

The study's findings and limits: Compared with non-Tr1 cells, Tr1 cells showed a narrower TCR repertoire.

Sequencing was carried out using cultured non-Tr1 T cells, either the whole culture or a sorted T cell fraction (not recorded which). The sequence came from a human donor in good health. V is TRBV3-1 and J is TRBJ2-5; unclear D gene. CDR3 bases: TGTGTCAGCAGCCAATCCGAGACCCAGTACTTC. Its translation: CVSSQSETQYF.